Following are 24 T cell receptor beta chains from one sample sequenced in a study of cytomegalovirus exposure and HLA in healthy donors. 13 Jbeta primers and 60 Vbeta primers were used for the PCR. Produced via immunoSEQ multiplex PCR; TCRdb's table is partial and in-frame only. This table holds some 150,000 clones, about 65% found once. The sample taken for sequencing was PBMCs. The receptors come from a woman between 25 and 40 years old in good health and CMV-seronegative.

The chain links TRBV28 to TRBJ2-5, with D tentatively TRBD2 (6 bases). CDR1 MDHEN and CDR2 SYDVKM come from the germline V gene. The CDR3 is made up of 14 amino acids. V gave up 2 bases and J gave up 2 bases, with 9 bases separating them. The CDR3 region is CASSLNGRQETQYF. Written as DNA, the CDR3 is TGTGCCAGCAGTTTAAACGGGAGACAAGAGACCCAGTACTTC. The full variable domain, in which reference TRBV28 and TRBJ2-5 provide the parts outside the CDR3, is DVKVTQSSRYLVKRTGEKVFLECVQDMDHENMFWYRQDPGLGLRLIYFSYDVKMKEKGDIPEGYSVSREKKERFSLILESASTNQTSMYLCASSLNGRQETQYFGPGTRLLVL.

The chain carries TRBV5-4 and TRBJ2-4; 7 nucleotides line up with TRBD2. CDR3 size: 14 residues. The V gene end was trimmed by 5 bases and the J gene end by 1 base; junction bases not matched to a gene: 3. The V gene's germline CDR1 is SGHNT and CDR2 YYREEE (reference sequence). The CDR3 nucleotides are TGTGCCAGCAGACTGGGGGGGGCCAAAAACATTCAGTACTTC. Amino acids: CASRLGGAKNIQYF.

This sequence joins TRBV5-1 and TRBJ2-2; weak D call: TRBD1 (5 bases). This CDR3 has 15 amino acids. Between the trimmed V and J ends, which lost 6 bases and 0 bases, there was a span of 12 bases. The V gene's germline CDR1 is SGHRS and CDR2 YFSETQ. CDR3 amino acids: CASTPGNPNTGELFF. The CDR3, as DNA: TGCGCCAGCACCCCAGGGAATCCGAACACCGGGGAGCTGTTTTTT.

This chain connects TRBV6-1 to TRBJ1-4, with D perhaps TRBD1 (6 bases). Trimming removed 11 bases from V and 7 bases from J, with 17 bases in between. CDR1 and CDR2 from the germline V gene are MNHNS and SASEGT. The CDR3 sequence is 13 residues long. The CDR3 sequence is CAAAGGAGEKLFF. DNA of the CDR3: TGTGCCGCGGCGGGGGGCGCAGGTGAAAAACTGTTTTTT.

The J gene is TRBJ2-5, the V gene TRBV6-1; 7 nucleotides match TRBD2. This CDR3 region has 14 residues. The germline CDR1 and CDR2 sequences are MNHNS and SASEGT. J was trimmed by 5 bases and V by 2 bases; bases with no gene match: 5. DNA for the CDR3: TGTGCCAGCAGTGAAATGGGGGGGAGGGAGACCCAGTACTTC. Its protein is CASSEMGGRETQYF.

The rearrangement joins TRBV19 to TRBJ2-1; D gene unclear. The CDR3 has 13 residues. Germline V gives CDR1 LNHDA, CDR2 SQIVND (reference sequence). V lost 10 bases to trimming and J lost 2 bases, with 12 bases between them. CDR3 in amino acids: CATRGEPYNEQFF. In nucleotides, the CDR3 is TGTGCCACCCGCGGTGAGCCCTACAATGAGCAGTTCTTC.

For this clone: This same CDR3 is encoded by further DNA sequences in the sample. The chain has TRBV18 and TRBJ1-2; 8 bases line up with TRBD1. Germline V gene data show CDR1 as KGHSH and CDR2 as LQKENI. The CDR3 is 13 residues long. The J segment lost 3 bases and the V segment lost 4 bases, leaving 1 base of the junction unmatched. CDR3 region: CASSQTGDYGYTF. As DNA, the CDR3 is TGTGCCAGCTCACAGACAGGGGACTATGGCTACACCTTC.

This chain links TRBV27 with TRBJ1-4; 8 positions agree with TRBD1. The germline V gene encodes CDR1 MNHEY and CDR2 SMNVEV (reference sequence). V dropped 5 bases and J dropped 3; count of bases not matched to a gene: 5. The CDR3 is 15 residues long. The CDR3 sequence: CASSPQGAPNEKLFF. The CDR3 DNA reads TGTGCCAGCAGTCCGCAGGGGGCCCCTAATGAAAAACTGTTTTTT. The whole variable domain, filled in from reference TRBV27 and TRBJ1-4, reads EAQVTQNPRYLITVTGKKLTVTCSQNMNHEYMSWYRQDPGLGLRQIYYSMNVEVTDKGDVPEGYKVSRKEKRNFPLILESPSPNQTSLYFCASSPQGAPNEKLFFGSGTQLSVL.

The chain carries TRBV28 and TRBJ2-5, with 7 bases fitting TRBD2. The V and J ends lost 4 bases and 5 bases, in that order; junction bases with no gene match: 7. CDR3 length: 14 amino acids. Germline assignment: CDR1 MDHEN and CDR2 SYDVKM. The CDR3: CASSYWTSLETQYF. As DNA, the CDR3 is TGTGCCAGCAGTTACTGGACTAGTTTGGAGACCCAGTACTTC.

The chain has TRBV4-2 and TRBJ1-4; D unresolved. The CDR3 has 15 residues. With 4 bases removed from V and 0 bases from J, the gap between germline ends came to 9 bases. In germline, CDR1 is LGHNA, CDR2 YNFKEQ. Here the CDR3 reads CASSRNSATNEKLFF. In DNA, the CDR3 is TGTGCCAGCAGCCGAAACTCGGCAACTAATGAAAAACTGTTTTTT.

The V gene is TRBV7-6, the J gene TRBJ1-5; D ambiguous. Trimming took off 8 bases at V and 5 bases at J, with 10 bases between the two ends. The CDR3 spans 12 residues. CDR1 is SGHVS, CDR2 FNYEAQ, per germline. The CDR3 spells CASGLYDQPQHF. For the CDR3, the DNA is TGTGCCAGCGGGCTCTACGATCAGCCCCAGCATTTT.

The rearrangement joins TRBV19 to TRBJ1-1, with TRBD1 matching over 7 bases. Germline lookup yields CDR1 LNHDA and CDR2 SQIVND (reference sequence). The V gene end was trimmed by 6 bases and the J gene end by 2 bases; junction bases not matched to a gene: 9. The CDR3 sequence is 15 residues long. The CDR3 sequence is CASRAIQGSNTEAFF. DNA of the CDR3: TGTGCCAGTAGAGCGATACAGGGGAGCAACACTGAAGCTTTCTTT.

This rearrangement joins TRBV2 to TRBJ1-1; D gene ambiguous. Per the germline V gene, CDR1 is SNHLY and CDR2 is FYNNEI. CDR3 length: 16 amino acids. Trimming removed 6 bases at V and 2 bases at J, with 19 bases between. The CDR3 DNA reads TGTGCCAGCAGAAGGAGAGCCCCAATGGCAAACACTGAAGCTTTCTTT. Translated, it gives CASRRRAPMANTEAFF.

The V gene is TRBV7-3, the J gene TRBJ1-1, with D unresolved. V was trimmed by 4 bases and J by 8 bases, leaving 14 bases between them. This CDR3 contains 13 residues. The germline V gene encodes CDR1 SGHTA and CDR2 FQGTGA. CDR3: CASSSQASSEAFF. CDR3 DNA: TGTGCCAGCAGCTCTCAGGCGTCCTCCGAAGCTTTCTTT.

The chain uses TRBV28 and TRBJ2-7; D remains unclear. CDR3 length: 12 amino acids. CDR1 and CDR2 (germline): MDHEN, SYDVKM. V lost 6 bases to trimming and J lost 4 bases, with 10 bases between them. CDR3 residues: CASSFGWYEQYF. The CDR3 DNA follows: TGTGCCAGCAGCTTCGGGTGGTACGAGCAGTACTTC.

The chain joins TRBV4-1 to TRBJ2-7; D is ambiguous. Germline CDR1 is MGHRA and CDR2 is YSYEKL. CDR3 size: 14 residues. With 1 base removed from V and 3 bases from J, the gap between germline ends came to 10 bases. The CDR3 nucleotides are TGCGCCAGCAGCCAAGCCAGCGAATTCTACGAGCAGTACTTC. Its protein product is CASSQASEFYEQYF.

The rearrangement links TRBV7-2 to TRBJ2-7; D is uncertain. Trimming removed 4 bases from V and 4 bases from J, with 11 bases in between. The length of the CDR3 is 13 residues. Germline CDR1 is SGHTA and CDR2 is FQGNSA. This chain's CDR3 is CASSSSPTYEQYF. The DNA of the CDR3 is TGTGCCAGCAGCTCGAGCCCAACTTACGAGCAGTACTTC.

A word on this clone: The junction departs from the called germline gene at one end, perhaps through a read error. The chain couples TRBV7-9 to TRBJ1-5, with D possibly being TRBD1 (5 bases). The germline gives CDR1 SEHNR, CDR2 FQNEAQ (reference sequence). The CDR3 sequence is 12 residues long. In nucleotides, the CDR3 is TGTTCCAGCAGCTCTACAGGACAGCCCCAGCATTTT. Translation: CSSSSTGQPQHF.

This clone was counted only a few times. The chain uses TRBV9 and TRBJ1-4, with D hard to call. Per germline, CDR1 SGDLS and CDR2 YYNGEE. The CDR3 has 14 amino acids. V lost 0 bases and J 0 bases, leaving 3 bases between the germline ends. The CDR3 DNA sequence: TGTGCCAGCAGCGTAGCCGCAACTAATGAAAAACTGTTTTTT. Amino acids: CASSVAATNEKLFF.

The gene calls are TRBV10-2 and TRBJ2-2, with 12 bases lining up with TRBD2. The germline V gene has CDR1 WSHSY and CDR2 SAAADI. The CDR3 loop spans 14 amino acids. Trimming cost V 5 bases and J 5 bases; bases outside gene matches: 0. The CDR3 loop reads CASSLAGGTGELFF. CDR3 DNA sequence: TGCGCCAGCAGTCTAGCGGGGGGGACCGGGGAGCTGTTTTTT.

The chain couples TRBV9 to TRBJ1-6; D gene unclear. The V gene's germline CDR1 is SGDLS and CDR2 YYNGEE. This CDR3 has 17 residues. Trimming took off 0 bases at V and 0 bases at J, with 10 bases between the two ends. Here the CDR3 reads CASSVGQSSSYNSPLHF. The DNA for the CDR3 is TGTGCCAGCAGCGTAGGCCAGTCTAGCTCCTATAATTCACCCCTCCACTTT. Full variable domain (rest looked up from reference TRBV9 and TRBJ1-6): DSGVTQTPKHLITATGQRVTLRCSPRSGDLSVYWYQQSLDQGLQFLIQYYNGEERAKGNILERFSAQQFPDLHSELNLSSLELGDSALYFCASSVGQSSSYNSPLHFGNGTRLTVT.

Only one count was recorded for this clone. For the CDR3, the DNA is TGTGCCAGCATCCCAAAGAGAAACAATGAGCAGTTCTTC. As protein: CASIPKRNNEQFF. The genes are TRBV2 and TRBJ2-1; no definite D call. The CDR3 totals 13 residues. Trimming removed 7 bases at V and 5 bases at J, with 12 bases between. Germline lookup yields CDR1 SNHLY and CDR2 FYNNEI.

V usage is TRBV14 and J usage is TRBJ2-5; D remains unclear. Between the trimmed V and J ends, which lost 1 base and 5 bases, there was a span of 23 bases. Germline assignment: CDR1 SGHDN and CDR2 FVKESK. The CDR3 is 18 residues long. CDR3 amino acids: CASSQVGWRHPLRETQYF. CDR3 DNA: TGTGCCAGCAGCCAAGTAGGATGGCGGCACCCCCTGAGGGAGACCCAGTACTTC.

This chain uses TRBV27 with TRBJ2-3, with 12 bases matching TRBD2. This CDR3 has 18 residues. Germline CDR1 MNHEY, CDR2 SMNVEV (reference sequence). Germline trimming cut 11 bases from V and 0 bases from J; bases unmatched to any gene: 15. The CDR3 here is CAGETSWTSGDSTDTQYF. As DNA, the CDR3 is TGTGCCGGGGAAACCTCCTGGACTAGCGGGGATAGCACAGATACGCAGTATTTT.